This TCR beta chain was captured in a study of blood T cell repertoires in COVID-19. This clone was seen only a few times. The assay was immunoSEQ multiplex PCR, and TCRdb's table has in-frame clones only and misses some. The data contain about 190,000 clones, approximately 88% of them singletons. This CDR3 contains 13 residues. CDR1 and CDR2 from the germline V gene are SNHLY and FYNNEI. Deletions cut 11 bases from V and 1 base from J, with 14 bases between. This TCR came from a woman in her thirties who had recovered from COVID-19. The sequenced material came from PBMCs or T cells enriched from blood (not recorded which). This chain connects TRBV2 to TRBJ1-1; no clear D gene. CDR3 sequence: CAGDGRENTEAFF. CDR3 DNA sequence: TGTGCCGGGGATGGGCGGGAGAACACTGAAGCTTTCTTT.